Given below is one T cell receptor beta chain in context. The antigen remains unidentified. The sample is drawn from a study of T cell responses to AZD1222 COVID-19 vaccine. CDR1 is LGHDT, CDR2 YNNKEL, per germline (reference sequence). Trimming removed 4 bases from V and 4 bases from J; junction bases left unmatched: 5. The CDR3 sequence is 15 residues long. Some clones are missing from TCRdb's copy, which holds only in-frame ones; the method was immunoSEQ multiplex PCR. The table has tens of thousands of clones, around 82% seen once; the top ten hold 47%. Study-wide findings and caveats: Of spike-specific TCRs, nearly half reportedly target regions left unmutated in variants.

Combined were second doses at about 4 or about 12 weeks. The clonotype comes from an adult who received the AZD1222 COVID-19 vaccine. The sequences come from peripheral blood, collected 28 days after the second AZD1222 dose. The rearrangement joins TRBV3-1 (or the pseudogene TRBV3-2) to TRBJ2-5, with 11 bases aligning to TRBD1. The CDR3 is CASSPGTGGGETQYF. The CDR3 nucleotides are TGTGCCAGCAGCCCCGGGACAGGGGGAGGAGAGACCCAGTACTTC.